These T cell receptor beta chains were read from a single sample in a study of blood T cell repertoires in COVID-19. Data came from immunoSEQ multiplex PCR; TCRdb stores just in-frame clones and leaves some out. Of approximately 350,000 clones in the sample, around 83% were seen once. The specimen sequenced was PBMCs or T cells enriched from blood (not recorded which). These TCRs come from a woman in her forties or fifties who had recovered from COVID-19. Both conserved end residues are part of each CDR3. D genes are given only for firm matches. The size of a clone is reported for some rows only, either as once, few or many, or as a class for expanded clones.

CDR3nt | CDR3aa | d_gene | j_gene | v_gene | abundance
TGTGCCAGCAGGAAATCCGGGACAGAAACCTACGAGCAGTACTTC | CASRKSGTETYEQYF | TRBD1 | TRBJ2-7 | TRBV7-9 | few
TGTGCCCCGCGCAAAACCGGGACAAGCAATCAGCCCCAGCATTTT | CAPRKTGTSNQPQHF | . | TRBJ1-5 | TRBV30 | .
TGTGCCAGCAGCTTAGCTCGGGGAGATACGCAGTATTTT | CASSLARGDTQYF | . | TRBJ2-3 | TRBV7-2 | .
TGTGCCAGCAGCTTAGCGGATGGCAGGGGGTCTGGGGCCAACGTCCTGACTTTC | CASSLADGRGSGANVLTF | TRBD1 | TRBJ2-6 | TRBV7-2 | .
TGTGCCAGCAGTTATCGCGGAGGGACGGCGATCGAGCAGTACTTC | CASSYRGGTAIEQYF | . | TRBJ2-7 | TRBV6-2/TRBV6-3 | .
TGTGCCATCAGTGAAAGACTAGCGGGGAGCTCCTACAATGAGCAGTTCTTC | CAISERLAGSSYNEQFF | TRBD2 | TRBJ2-1 | TRBV10-3 | .
TGTGCCAGCAGCTTCACTAGCGGGAGTATCGGTGAGCAGTTCTTC | CASSFTSGSIGEQFF | TRBD2 | TRBJ2-1 | TRBV7-2 | .
TGTGCCAGCAGCCCCGGAGGCGACTATGGCTACACCTTC | CASSPGGDYGYTF | . | TRBJ1-2 | TRBV6-5 | many
TGTGCCAGTAGTAAAGCTAGCGGGAGGGTGAGCACCGGGGAGCTGTTTTTT | CASSKASGRVSTGELFF | TRBD2 | TRBJ2-2 | TRBV19 | .
TGTGCCAGCAGCCCGGTGGCGGGTTCCTATAATTCACCCCTCCACTTT | CASSPVAGSYNSPLHF | . | TRBJ1-6 | TRBV7-2 | .
TGTGCCACACAGGACATCCCGGGGGGCGGTCAGCCCCAGCATTTT | CATQDIPGGGQPQHF | . | TRBJ1-5 | TRBV2 | .
TGTGCCAGCAGCGCAAACAGGGGGCTGGCGAACACTGAAGCTTTCTTT | CASSANRGLANTEAFF | TRBD1 | TRBJ1-1 | TRBV11-3 | .
TGTGCCAGCAGCTTGGTTACTAGCGGGTCGACCGGGAAGTTCTTC | CASSLVTSGSTGKFF | TRBD2 | TRBJ2-1 | TRBV5-5 | .
TGCGCCAGCGCCGTGACTAGCGGGGAAACCTACGAGCAGTACTTC | CASAVTSGETYEQYF | TRBD2 | TRBJ2-7 | TRBV5-1 | few
TGTGCCAGCAGACGGGAGTTAGACTATGGCTACACCTTC | CASRRELDYGYTF | . | TRBJ1-2 | TRBV5-6 | .
TGCGCCAGCAGCCAGGCTACTAGCGGGGTCACCGGGGAGCTGTTTTTT | CASSQATSGVTGELFF | TRBD2 | TRBJ2-2 | TRBV4-1 | .
TGCAGCGTTTGGGAGCCGAATTCACCCCTCCACTTT | CSVWEPNSPLHF | . | TRBJ1-6 | TRBV29-1 | .
TGCAGCGTCTCACTTACAGGAGTCTATGGCTACACCTTC | CSVSLTGVYGYTF | . | TRBJ1-2 | TRBV29-1 | .
TGCGCCAGCGACAGCGGGTTATCTAGCACAGATACGCAGTATTTT | CASDSGLSSTDTQYF | . | TRBJ2-3 | TRBV5-1 | .
TGTGCCAGTAGTCGGACTAGCGTCGACTACAATGAGCAGTTCTTC | CASSRTSVDYNEQFF | TRBD2 | TRBJ2-1 | TRBV19 | .
TGTGCCAGCAGTGACCCCGGACAGGACTCCGTGGCCCTCCACTTT | CASSDPGQDSVALHF | TRBD1 | TRBJ1-6 | TRBV25-1 | .
TGTGCCTGGAGTGTACAAATACGACAGGGGGCGCGAGGCTACACCTTC | CAWSVQIRQGARGYTF | TRBD1 | TRBJ1-2 | TRBV30 | .
TGTGCCTGGATTGGACAGGGGGCTCGGGAGCAGTACTTC | CAWIGQGAREQYF | TRBD1 | TRBJ2-7 | TRBV30 | .
TGTGCCAGCACCTTACAGGTAACGGACTCTGGAAACACCATATATTTT | CASTLQVTDSGNTIYF | . | TRBJ1-3 | TRBV2 | once
TGTGCCAGCAGCTTAGATCGACAGGGGACTGAAGCTTTCTTT | CASSLDRQGTEAFF | TRBD1 | TRBJ1-1 | TRBV11-2 | .
TGTGCCTGGAGTCGGAACACTGAAGCTTTCTTT | CAWSRNTEAFF | . | TRBJ1-1 | TRBV30 | .
TGTGCCAGCAGTGAATCGGGCAGGGTCTACGAGCAGTACTTC | CASSESGRVYEQYF | . | TRBJ2-7 | TRBV25-1 | .